This is a list of T cell receptor beta chains from one sample in a study of a mutant IDH1 vaccine in newly diagnosed glioma. Only in-frame clones appear in the TCRdb table, and some are missing; sequencing was by immunoSEQ multiplex PCR. In the table there are 50,000 or so clones, 86% of which are singletons. The source material was PBMCs, sampled from a glioma patient treated with radiotherapy, temozolomide or both. The receptor source for this set is a man aged 35 to 55 with glioma. Each CDR3 is given with its conserved first and last residue. A D gene is named only where the DNA matches it firmly. Clone size is stated in some rows and not others, as once, few, many or a class when expanded.

>TRBV28|NA|NA|TRBJ2-5
TGTGCCAGCAGAAATTCAGGGGGGCAAGAGACCCAGTACTTC
CASRNSGGQETQYF
>TRBV19|NA|TRBD2|TRBJ2-2
TGTGCCAGTGGGGGGACTAGCGGGAGGGACACCGGGGAGCTGTTTTTT
CASGGTSGRDTGELFF
>TRBV27|NA|TRBD2|TRBJ2-1
TGTGCCAGCAGTCCGGGACTAGCGGGAGGGTACAATGAGCAGTTCTTC
CASSPGLAGGYNEQFF
>TRBV5-1|NA|TRBD2|TRBJ2-3
TGCGCCAGCAGCTTGGCCCTCCAGGATGGGGGGGTCACAGATACGCAGTATTTT
CASSLALQDGGVTDTQYF
>TRBV25-1|few|TRBD1|TRBJ1-1
TGTGCCAGCAGTGAAAAGAGGGGGCAGGGCTTTGAAGCTTTCTTT
CASSEKRGQGFEAFF
>TRBV5-1|NA|NA|TRBJ2-7
TGCGCCAGCAGCTCCCAGACGGCGAGCTCCTACGAGCAGTACTTC
CASSSQTASSYEQYF
>TRBV5-4|NA|TRBD1|TRBJ2-3
TGTGCCAGCAGCACAGACAGGGGGTGGACAGATACGCAGTATTTT
CASSTDRGWTDTQYF
>TRBV7-8|NA|NA|TRBJ2-5
TGTGCCAGCAGTCCGGGTTTATCCCAGTACTTC
CASSPGLSQYF
>TRBV7-9|once|NA|TRBJ2-7
TGTGCCAGCAGCTCGGGACCCCGTTTCTACGAGCAGTACTTC
CASSSGPRFYEQYF
>TRBV5-4|NA|NA|TRBJ2-3
TGTGCCAGCAAATCCCTAGCTGGAGGGGGTGATACGCAGTATTTT
CASKSLAGGGDTQYF
>TRBV11-1|NA|TRBD2|TRBJ2-3
TGTGCCAGCAGCTCACGAGGACTAGCGCGGACAGATACGCAGTATTTT
CASSSRGLARTDTQYF
>TRBV5-1|NA|NA|TRBJ2-7
TGCGCCAGCAGCTTCCTGGGACCGGACGGCTACGAGCAGTACTTC
CASSFLGPDGYEQYF
>TRBV2|NA|TRBD1|TRBJ2-7
TGTGCCAGCAGGACAGGGTCCGAGCAGTACTTC
CASRTGSEQYF
>TRBV18|NA|NA|TRBJ1-4
TGTGCCAGCTCACGGGCAACTAATGAAAAACTGTTTTTT
CASSRATNEKLFF
>TRBV5-6|NA|TRBD1|TRBJ2-7
TGTGCCAGCAGCTTCGGGACAGGGGTATACGAGCAGTACTTC
CASSFGTGVYEQYF
>TRBV5-5|NA|TRBD2|TRBJ2-5
TGTGCCAGCAGCTGGGAGGGAGCGGGATGGCAAGAGACCCAGTACTTC
CASSWEGAGWQETQYF
>TRBV5-4|few|NA|TRBJ2-7
TGTGCCAGCAGCCCGAGGGCAGGGAGCTCCTACGAGCAGTACTTC
CASSPRAGSSYEQYF
>TRBV9|NA|TRBD2|TRBJ2-2
TGTGCCAGCAGCGTAGGAGGGAGCGGGAGGATTTACACCGGGGAGCTGTTTTTT
CASSVGGSGRIYTGELFF
>TRBV5-1|NA|TRBD1|TRBJ1-4
TGCGCCAGCAGCCCTACAGGGGATATTGAAAAACTGTTTTTT
CASSPTGDIEKLFF
>TRBV18|NA|TRBD2|TRBJ2-3
TGTGCCAGCTCACCTCTACAAGGACTAGCGGGAGTCGCGGATACGCAGTATTTT
CASSPLQGLAGVADTQYF
>TRBV6-5|NA|NA|TRBJ2-7
TGTGCCAGCAGAAAAGGCCCTCGATCCTACGAGCAGTACTTC
CASRKGPRSYEQYF
>TRBV7-9|NA|TRBD1|TRBJ1-1
TGTGCCAGCTCACGGACAGGTGACACCTCCACTGAAGCTTTCTTT
CASSRTGDTSTEAFF
>TRBV7-2|few|NA|TRBJ2-5
TGTGCCAGCAGTCCGGGGCGGGCAGAGACCCAGTACTTC
CASSPGRAETQYF
>TRBV7-3|few|NA|TRBJ1-1
TGTGCCAGCAGCCCGGGACATTCGAACACTGAAGCTTTCTTT
CASSPGHSNTEAFF
>TRBV7-9|NA|NA|TRBJ2-7
TGTGCCAGCAGCTTTGGTTCCTCCTCCTACGAGCAGTACTTC
CASSFGSSSYEQYF
>TRBV7-2|NA|TRBD1|TRBJ1-1
TGTGCCAGCAGCCCTCGGACAGGGGGCTTGAACACTGAAGCTTTCTTT
CASSPRTGGLNTEAFF
>TRBV4-2|NA|NA|TRBJ2-1
TGTGCCAGCAGCCAAGATTACGGGACTTCGAATGAGCAGTTCTTC
CASSQDYGTSNEQFF
>TRBV7-3|NA|NA|TRBJ2-5
TGTGCCAGCAGCTTAAGGGGGAAAGAGACCCAGTACTTC
CASSLRGKETQYF
>TRBV5-1|NA|TRBD1|TRBJ1-1
TGCGCCAGCAGCTTGGGCCCGGGACAGGGGGTTACTGAAGCTTTCTTT
CASSLGPGQGVTEAFF
>TRBV5-1|NA|NA|TRBJ2-7
TGCGCCAGCAGCCTAAGCGGACAGACCTACGAGCAGTACTTC
CASSLSGQTYEQYF
>TRBV5-1|NA|NA|TRBJ1-2
TGCGCCAGCAGCTTGCGAGGGACACGCGATGGCTACACCTTC
CASSLRGTRDGYTF
>TRBV6-4|NA|TRBD2|TRBJ2-7
TGTGCCAGCAGTGACCCTCCCAGACTAGCGGGAACCTACGAGCAGTACTTC
CASSDPPRLAGTYEQYF
>TRBV7-2|NA|NA|TRBJ2-7
TGTGCCAGCAGCTTCAAGCGTAGGGGTGGTGAGCAGTACTTC
CASSFKRRGGEQYF
>TRBV7-8|NA|TRBD2|TRBJ2-5
TGTGCCAGCAGCTTAGGACTAGCGGGAGTGTCGAAAGAGACCCAGTACTTC
CASSLGLAGVSKETQYF
>TRBV5-1|NA|TRBD1|TRBJ2-7
TGCGCCAGCAGCCACCGGGACAGGGCATCCTACGAGCAGTACTTC
CASSHRDRASYEQYF
>TRBV5-4|NA|NA|TRBJ2-6
TGTGCCAGCAGCTGGGGCCACTCTGGGGCCAACGTCCTGACTTTC
CASSWGHSGANVLTF
>TRBV5-1|NA|NA|TRBJ1-5
TGCGCCAGCAGCTTGGAGGGGTCTGGCAATCAGCCCCAGCATTTT
CASSLEGSGNQPQHF
>TRBV14|once|TRBD1|TRBJ1-1
TGTGCCAGCAGCCAAAGGGACAGTTACTACACTGAAGCTTTCTTT
CASSQRDSYYTEAFF
>TRBV7-6|NA|TRBD1|TRBJ2-7
TGTGCCAGCAGCTTGTGGACAGGCTCCGAGCAGTACTTC
CASSLWTGSEQYF
>TRBV4-1|NA|TRBD1|TRBJ1-3
TGCGCCAGCAGCCTTGACAGGGGGGAAAACACCATATATTTT
CASSLDRGENTIYF
>TRBV6-5|NA|NA|TRBJ1-1
TGTGCCAGCAGTCTAAGGGGGAACACTGAAGCTTTCTTT
CASSLRGNTEAFF
>TRBV18|NA|NA|TRBJ2-1
TGTGCCAGCTCACCTAGAGACAATGAGCAGTTCTTC
CASSPRDNEQFF
>TRBV20-1|NA|NA|TRBJ2-5
TGCAGTGCTAGAGACGGGGGAGACCAGTACTTC
CSARDGGDQYF
>TRBV23-1|NA|TRBD1|TRBJ1-1
TGCGCCAGCAGCACAGGGGCTCCGAACACTGAAGCTTTCTTT
CASSTGAPNTEAFF
>TRBV5-1|once|TRBD2|TRBJ2-5
TGCGCCAGCAGCTCCATGGGACTAGCGGGAGGGCCGCAAGAGACCCAGTACTTC
CASSSMGLAGGPQETQYF
>TRBV27|NA|NA|TRBJ2-2
TGTGCCAGCAGTTTCCTTGGTGTCGGGGAGCTGTTTTTT
CASSFLGVGELFF